Shown below are 26 T cell receptor beta chains from a single sample sequenced in a study of beta chain features in type 1 diabetes. Points from the study as a whole: When Type 1 diabetes patients were examined, their TCRB CDR3s proved moderately but significantly shorter in all four CD4+ subsets.

Their antigen targets remain unknown. Sequenced material consisted of expressed TCRB transcripts (all of the isolated RNA was reverse transcribed). Generated by immunoSEQ multiplex PCR, the TCRdb table keeps only in-frame clones and is missing some. This sample carries roughly 290,000 clones, over 12% of them seen once, and the ten largest clones take around 0.015%. The source material was naive CD4+ T cells from blood. These receptors were collected from a man aged 18 to 30 with type 1 diabetes.

The chain recombines TRBV30 with TRBJ2-7; weak D call: TRBD2 (6 bases). Trimming cost V 1 base and J 0 bases, with 10 bases left between them. CDR1 is GTSNPN and CDR2 is SVGIG in the germline V gene (reference sequence). The CDR3 extends over 14 amino acids. The chain's CDR3 is CAWSGAGISYEQYF. The CDR3 nucleotides read TGTGCCTGGAGTGGGGCGGGGATCTCCTACGAGCAGTACTTC.

This chain joins TRBV6-4 and TRBJ1-2, with D possibly TRBD1 on 6 matching bases. The CDR3 sequence is 14 residues long. CDR1 MRHNA and CDR2 SNTAGT come from the germline V gene. V lost 6 bases, J lost 5 bases, and 16 bases lay in between. Here the CDR3 reads CASSYASQGYGYTF. The CDR3 DNA sequence: TGTGCCAGCAGCTACGCGTCGCAGGGGTATGGCTACACCTTC.

The sample holds a few counts of this clone. The rearrangement links TRBV19 to TRBJ1-5, with 7 nucleotides matching TRBD1. The CDR3 is 18 amino acids. CDR1 and CDR2 from the germline V gene are LNHDA and SQIVND (reference sequence). The junction had 19 bases not matched to a gene; V was cut back by 7 bases and J by 4 bases. The CDR3: CASTKTLDRRGWNQPQHF. The CDR3 DNA reads TGTGCCAGTACCAAAACCCTGGACAGGAGGGGCTGGAATCAGCCCCAGCATTTT.

V is TRBV5-4 and J is TRBJ2-5, with TRBD1 identical over 9 bases. Germline CDR1 reads SGHNT; CDR2 reads YYREEE (reference sequence). V dropped 2 bases and J dropped 0; count of bases not matched to a gene: 8. The CDR3 has 17 amino acids. The CDR3 reads CASSFGTGSMNQETQYF. The CDR3 DNA reads as TGTGCCAGCAGCTTCGGGACAGGGTCGATGAACCAAGAGACCCAGTACTTC.

The chain recombines TRBV18 with TRBJ2-7; TRBD1 agrees at 9 bases. CDR3 size: 14 residues. Germline V gene data show CDR1 as KGHSH and CDR2 as LQKENI. V lost 5 bases to trimming and J lost 2 bases; unmatched junction nucleotides: 4. The CDR3 bases are TGTGCCAGCTCAAAGGACAGGGGCCCCTACGAGCAGTACTTC. Amino acids: CASSKDRGPYEQYF.

The chain combines TRBV5-4 with TRBJ2-1; D is undetermined. CDR3 length equals 15 residues. V lost 6 bases and J 0 bases, leaving 13 bases between the germline ends. CDR1 is SGHNT, CDR2 YYREEE, per germline (reference sequence). CDR3 bases: TGTGCCAGCAACATCCAGGTGAGCTCCTACAATGAGCAGTTCTTC. This encodes CASNIQVSSYNEQFF.

This clone was observed a few times. The rearrangement links TRBV9 to TRBJ2-1, with 9 bases fitting TRBD1. Germline lookup yields CDR1 SGDLS and CDR2 YYNGEE. This CDR3 has 16 amino acids. Trimming at V came to 5 bases and at J to 6 bases, leaving 12 bases not matched to a gene. CDR3 residues: CASSPGTGFYVNEQFF. CDR3 bases: TGTGCCAGCAGTCCCGGGACAGGGTTTTATGTCAATGAGCAGTTCTTC.

This clone was picked up a small number of times. The chain has TRBV29-1 and TRBJ1-2; 12 bases line up with TRBD1. The germline CDR1 and CDR2 sequences are SQVTM and ANQGSEA. This CDR3 spans 15 amino acids. V was pared by 3 bases and J by 7 bases, with 9 bases of the junction left unmatched. Here the CDR3 reads CSVDGTGGFLSGYTF. CDR3 nucleotide sequence: TGCAGCGTTGACGGGACAGGGGGCTTTTTAAGTGGCTACACCTTC. The full variable domain, completed using reference TRBV29-1 and TRBJ1-2, is SAVISQKPSRDICQRGTSLTIQCQVDSQVTMMFWYRQQPGQSLTLIATANQGSEATYESGFVIDKFPISRPNLTFSTLTVSNMSPEDSSIYLCSVDGTGGFLSGYTFGSGTRLTVV.

The CDR3, as DNA: TGTGCCAGCAGCCAAACCGGCAGGGTTGGCTACACCTTC. As protein: CASSQTGRVGYTF. This chain joins TRBV4-2 and TRBJ1-2; perhaps TRBD1 as D (5 bases). V was trimmed by 2 bases and J by 7 bases, leaving 11 bases between them. Germline V gene sequence: CDR1 LGHNA, CDR2 YNFKEQ. The CDR3 has 13 amino acids.

This clone showed up just a few times. This chain connects TRBV5-1 to TRBJ2-1; TRBD1 aligns across 11 bases. CDR3 length: 16 residues. The germline V gene has CDR1 SGHRS and CDR2 YFSETQ. Trimming took 0 bases from V and 8 from J; bases not matched to a gene: 7. The CDR3: CASSLAPGQGGYEQFF. DNA of the CDR3: TGCGCCAGCAGCTTGGCACCGGGACAGGGGGGATATGAGCAGTTCTTC.

The chain combines TRBV28 with TRBJ2-4; a possible D gene is TRBD2 (5 bases). Germline CDR1 is MDHEN and CDR2 is SYDVKM. CDR3 size: 12 residues. V was pared by 8 bases and J by 5 bases, with 10 bases between. CDR3 protein: CASGEPQNIQYF. The DNA of the CDR3 is TGTGCCAGCGGGGAGCCCCAAAACATTCAGTACTTC.

The sample holds a few counts of this clone. This chain joins TRBV18 and TRBJ1-1; no clear D gene. The CDR3 length is 15 residues. The germline gives CDR1 KGHSH, CDR2 LQKENI. V gave up 2 bases and J gave up 0 bases, with 10 bases separating them. The CDR3: CASSPIGLLNTEAFF. The CDR3 DNA reads TGTGCCAGCTCACCAATTGGGCTATTGAACACTGAAGCTTTCTTT.

This clone was recorded a few times. The V gene is TRBV27, the J gene TRBJ1-1; D call uncertain. The CDR3 totals 13 residues. In germline, CDR1 is MNHEY, CDR2 SMNVEV (reference sequence). Trimming took off 7 bases at V and 1 base at J, with 10 bases between the two ends. CDR3 nucleotide sequence: TGTGCCAGCACCGTGGGCCAGAACACTGAAGCTTTCTTT. Translating gives CASTVGQNTEAFF.

This clone occurred a few times. The V call is TRBV6-6, the J call TRBJ2-7; D may be TRBD2 (5 bases). The ends were cut back, 6 bases at V and 7 bases at J, with 13 bases in the middle. The CDR3 length is 12 residues. Germline loops: CDR1 MNHNY, CDR2 SVGAGI (reference sequence). As DNA, the CDR3 is TGTGCCAGCAGCCCCCCCCCGGGGGAGCAGTACTTC. Residues: CASSPPPGEQYF.

This clone was recorded a few times. The chain's CDR3 is CATSTGLAGGPNNEQFF. The CDR3 nucleotides are TGTGCCACCAGCACTGGACTAGCGGGAGGGCCCAACAATGAGCAGTTCTTC. The chain carries TRBV15 and TRBJ2-1; 15 positions match TRBD2. J lost 5 bases, V lost 4 bases, and 6 bases had no gene match. Germline-derived CDR1 and CDR2 are LNHNV and YYDKDF (reference sequence). The CDR3 is made up of 17 amino acids.

The chain links TRBV5-1 to TRBJ2-7; 13 positions match TRBD2. The CDR3 loop spans 18 amino acids. CDR1 SGHRS and CDR2 YFSETQ come from the germline V gene. After removal of 3 bases from V and 0 bases from J, the junction contained 9 bases not matched to a gene. This chain's CDR3 is CASSSRGTSGESSYEQYF. The CDR3 DNA reads TGCGCCAGCAGCTCGAGGGGGACTAGCGGGGAGAGCTCCTACGAGCAGTACTTC.

This clone turned up a few times. V gene TRBV30 combines with J gene TRBJ2-1, with 8 bases identical to TRBD2. Trimming removed 2 bases from V and 2 bases from J; junction bases left unmatched: 5. CDR1 is GTSNPN, CDR2 SVGIG, per germline (reference sequence). This CDR3 comprises 15 residues. The CDR3 coding sequence is TGTGCCTGGAGTATGGCGGGGGGCGCCTACAATGAGCAGTTCTTC. Protein product: CAWSMAGGAYNEQFF.

The table lists this clone with a few counts. This chain connects TRBV10-1 to TRBJ2-7, with TRBD2 matching 7 bases. The CDR3 is 15 residues long. After removal of 4 bases from V and 4 bases from J, the junction contained 10 bases not matched to a gene. Germline values: CDR1 WNHNN, CDR2 SYGVQD (reference sequence). CDR3 residues: CASSGSSGKWYEQYF. Written as DNA, the CDR3 is TGCGCCAGCAGTGGGTCTAGCGGAAAATGGTACGAGCAGTACTTC.

V usage is TRBV6-5 and J usage is TRBJ1-2; D call uncertain. Germline assignment: CDR1 MNHEY and CDR2 SVGAGI. This CDR3 is built from 15 residues. V lost 2 bases and J 5 bases, leaving 15 bases between the germline ends. In DNA form, the CDR3 reads TGTGCCAGCAGTTACATGGGTTGGCAGGCGTATGGCTACACCTTC. It specifies CASSYMGWQAYGYTF.

The chain combines TRBV2 with TRBJ1-5, with 7 bases that match TRBD1. Germline trimming cut 5 bases from V and 7 bases from J; bases unmatched to any gene: 8. The CDR3 totals 14 residues. In germline, CDR1 is SNHLY, CDR2 FYNNEI. The CDR3 coding sequence is TGTGCCAGCAGTAACCGACAGGGTGAACAGCCCCAGCATTTT. This sequence encodes CASSNRQGEQPQHF.

This clone appeared once. This chain uses TRBV6-5 with TRBJ2-7, with D possibly being TRBD1 (5 bases). V dropped 6 bases and J dropped 0 bases, with 12 bases sitting between them. The V gene's germline CDR1 is MNHEY and CDR2 SVGAGI. The CDR3 length is 14 residues. CDR3 sequence: CASRNRIFSYEQYF. The DNA for the CDR3 is TGTGCCAGCAGAAACAGGATATTCTCCTACGAGCAGTACTTC.

This chain connects TRBV5-1 to TRBJ2-7, with 12 positions matching TRBD2. CDR3 length equals 20 residues. CDR1 SGHRS and CDR2 YFSETQ come from the germline V gene. Trimming at V came to 2 bases and at J to 0 bases, leaving 15 bases not matched to a gene. CDR3 loop: CASSLLPGLAGNPSSYEQYF. The CDR3 region has the DNA TGCGCCAGCAGCTTACTCCCGGGACTAGCGGGCAACCCGAGCTCCTACGAGCAGTACTTC.

This clone was seen only a few times. The chain links TRBV28 to TRBJ2-3, with a tentative D call TRBD1 (7 bases). CDR1 and CDR2 from the germline V gene are MDHEN and SYDVKM. The CDR3 runs 15 residues. With 5 bases removed from V and 1 base from J, the gap between germline ends came to 13 bases. The CDR3 sequence: CASSLQGTGTDTQYF. The CDR3 nucleotides read TGTGCCAGCAGTCTACAGGGGACTGGCACAGATACGCAGTATTTT.

This clone came up a few times. The chain is built from TRBV28 and TRBJ2-2; D perhaps matches TRBD1 (5 bases). The V end was cut by 5 bases, the J end by 5 bases, with 12 bases between. CDR3 length: 14 residues. Germline V gene lookup returns CDR1 MDHEN and CDR2 SYDVKM. CDR3 sequence (DNA): TGTGCCAGCAGTCCAGGGTCGAGTACCGGGGAGCTGTTTTTT. Residues: CASSPGSSTGELFF. The variable domain in full, completed from reference TRBV28 and TRBJ2-2, reads DVKVTQSSRYLVKRTGEKVFLECVQDMDHENMFWYRQDPGLGLRLIYFSYDVKMKEKGDIPEGYSVSREKKERFSLILESASTNQTSMYLCASSPGSSTGELFFGEGSRLTVL.

The chain joins TRBV11-2 to TRBJ2-6; D is unresolved. Germline V gene lookup returns CDR1 SGHAT and CDR2 FQNNGV. With 7 bases removed from V and 0 bases from J, the gap between germline ends came to 13 bases. This CDR3 contains 16 residues. CDR3 nucleotide sequence: TGTGCCAGCATCAATCAGGTCGGCTCTGGGGCCAACGTCCTGACTTTC. Translated: CASINQVGSGANVLTF.

This chain links TRBV30 with TRBJ1-2, with unresolved D. CDR3 length: 12 amino acids. Germline loops: CDR1 GTSNPN, CDR2 SVGIG (reference sequence). The V end was cut by 3 bases, the J end by 8 bases, with 13 bases between. The CDR3, as DNA: TGTGCCTGGAGCGAGGTAATAGGCGGCTACACCTTC. This translates into CAWSEVIGGYTF.